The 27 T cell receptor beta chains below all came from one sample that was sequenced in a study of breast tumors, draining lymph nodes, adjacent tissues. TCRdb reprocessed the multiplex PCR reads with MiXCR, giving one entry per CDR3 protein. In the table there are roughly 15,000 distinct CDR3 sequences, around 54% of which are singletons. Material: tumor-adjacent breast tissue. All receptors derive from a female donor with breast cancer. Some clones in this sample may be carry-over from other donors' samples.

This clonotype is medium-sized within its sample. This CDR3 is CSVGSGLEQYF. For the CDR3, the DNA is TGCAGCGTTGGGTCGGGGCTCGAGCAGTACTTC. The gene calls are TRBV29-1 and TRBJ2-7; either TRBD1 or TRBD2 may supply D (5 bases each). V was cut by 4 bases and J by 6 bases, with 10 bases left in between. Germline V gene data show CDR1 as SQVTM and CDR2 as ANQGSEA. This CDR3 contains 11 residues.

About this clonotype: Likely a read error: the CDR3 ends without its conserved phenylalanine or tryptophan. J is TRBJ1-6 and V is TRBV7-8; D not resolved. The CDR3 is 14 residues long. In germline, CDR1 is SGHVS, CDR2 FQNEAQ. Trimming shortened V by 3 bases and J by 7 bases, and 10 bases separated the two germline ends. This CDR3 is CASSFLKQNSPLHL. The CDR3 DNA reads TGTGCCAGCAGCTTTTTGAAGCAGAATTCACCCCTCCACCTT.

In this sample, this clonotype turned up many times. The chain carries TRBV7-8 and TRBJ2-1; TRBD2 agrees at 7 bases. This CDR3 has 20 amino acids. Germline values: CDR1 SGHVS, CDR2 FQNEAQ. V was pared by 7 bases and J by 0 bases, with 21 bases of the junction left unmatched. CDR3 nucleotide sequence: TGTGCCAGCATCCCACTACGGCGGGAGCCCAACGCGAGCTCCTACAATGAGCAGTTCTTC. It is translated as CASIPLRREPNASSYNEQFF.

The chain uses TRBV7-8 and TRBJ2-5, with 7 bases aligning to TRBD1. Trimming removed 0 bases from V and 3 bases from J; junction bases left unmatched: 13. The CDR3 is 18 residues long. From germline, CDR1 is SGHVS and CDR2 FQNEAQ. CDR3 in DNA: TGTGCCAGCAGCTTAGCAGTGTTAGGACAGGCTAACAAAGAGACCCAGTACTTC. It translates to CASSLAVLGQANKETQYF.

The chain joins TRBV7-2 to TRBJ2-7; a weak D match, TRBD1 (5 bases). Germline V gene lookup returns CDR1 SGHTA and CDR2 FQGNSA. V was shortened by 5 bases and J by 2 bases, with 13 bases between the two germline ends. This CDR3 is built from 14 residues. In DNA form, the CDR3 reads TGTGCCAGCAGCAGTAAGGCAGGGCCCTACGAGCAGTACTTC. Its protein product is CASSSKAGPYEQYF.

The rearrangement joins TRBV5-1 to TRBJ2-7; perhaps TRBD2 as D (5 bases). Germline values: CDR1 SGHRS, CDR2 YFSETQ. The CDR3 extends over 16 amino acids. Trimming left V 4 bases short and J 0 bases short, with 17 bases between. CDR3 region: CASSELSVDSSYEQYF. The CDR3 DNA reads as TGCGCCAGCAGCGAACTTAGCGTGGATAGCTCCTACGAGCAGTACTTC. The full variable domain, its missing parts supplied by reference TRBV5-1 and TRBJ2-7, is KAGVTQTPRYLIKTRGQQVTLSCSPISGHRSVSWYQQTPGQGLQFLFEYFSETQRNKGNFPGRFSGRQFSNSRSEMNVSTLELGDSALYLCASSELSVDSSYEQYFGPGTRLTVT.

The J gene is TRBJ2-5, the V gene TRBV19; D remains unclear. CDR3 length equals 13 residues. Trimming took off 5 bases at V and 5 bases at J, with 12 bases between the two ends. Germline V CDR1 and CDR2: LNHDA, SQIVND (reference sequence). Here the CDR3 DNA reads TGTGCCAGTAGTCTGGGGTTGCGGGAGACCCAGTACTTC. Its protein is CASSLGLRETQYF. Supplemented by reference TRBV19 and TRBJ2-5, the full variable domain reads DGGITQSPKYLFRKEGQNVTLSCEQNLNHDAMYWYRQDPGQGLRLIYYSQIVNDFQKGDIAEGYSVSREKKESFPLTVTSAQKNPTAFYLCASSLGLRETQYFGPGTRLLVL.

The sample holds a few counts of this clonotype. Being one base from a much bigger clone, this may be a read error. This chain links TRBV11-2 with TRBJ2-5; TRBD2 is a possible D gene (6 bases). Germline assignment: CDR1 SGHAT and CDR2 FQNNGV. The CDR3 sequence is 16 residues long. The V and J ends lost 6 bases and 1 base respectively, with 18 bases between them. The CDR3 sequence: CASSTTGGTSQETQYF. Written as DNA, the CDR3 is TGTGCCAGCAGTACTACCGGCGGGACTTCCCAAGAGACCCAGTACTTC.

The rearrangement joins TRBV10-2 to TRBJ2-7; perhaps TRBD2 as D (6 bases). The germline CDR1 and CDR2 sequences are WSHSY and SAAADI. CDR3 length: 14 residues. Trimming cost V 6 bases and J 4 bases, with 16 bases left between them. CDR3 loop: CASSHRPGEYEQYF. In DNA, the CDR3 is TGCGCCAGCAGCCATCGGCCGGGAGAGTACGAGCAGTACTTC.

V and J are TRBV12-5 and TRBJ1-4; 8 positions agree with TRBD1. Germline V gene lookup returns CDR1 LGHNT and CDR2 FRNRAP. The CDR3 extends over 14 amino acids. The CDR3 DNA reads TGTGCCAGCAGGACGGACAGGGAGGATGAAAAACTGTTTTTT. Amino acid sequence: CASRTDREDEKLFF.

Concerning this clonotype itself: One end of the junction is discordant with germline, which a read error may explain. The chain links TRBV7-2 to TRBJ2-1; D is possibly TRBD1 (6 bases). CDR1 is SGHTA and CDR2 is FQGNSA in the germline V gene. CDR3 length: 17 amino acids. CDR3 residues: CASSQEIQGSSYNEQFF. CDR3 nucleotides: TGCGCCAGCAGCCAAGAGATACAGGGAAGCTCCTACAATGAGCAGTTCTTC.

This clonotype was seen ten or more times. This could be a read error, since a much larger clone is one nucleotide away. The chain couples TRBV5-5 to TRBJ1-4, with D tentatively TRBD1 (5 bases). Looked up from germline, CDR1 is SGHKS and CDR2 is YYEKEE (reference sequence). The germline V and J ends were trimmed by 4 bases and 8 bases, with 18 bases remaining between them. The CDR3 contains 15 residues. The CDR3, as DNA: TGTGCCAGCAGCCCGTCGGACATAGTAGGGGAAAAACTGTTTTTT. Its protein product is CASSPSDIVGEKLFF.

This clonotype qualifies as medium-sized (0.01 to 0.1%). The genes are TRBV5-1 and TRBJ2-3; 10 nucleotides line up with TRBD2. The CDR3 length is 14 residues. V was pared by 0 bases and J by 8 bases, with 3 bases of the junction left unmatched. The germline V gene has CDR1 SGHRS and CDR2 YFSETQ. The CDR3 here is CASSLESSGSTQYF. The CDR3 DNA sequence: TGCGCCAGCAGCTTGGAATCTAGCGGGAGTACGCAGTATTTT.

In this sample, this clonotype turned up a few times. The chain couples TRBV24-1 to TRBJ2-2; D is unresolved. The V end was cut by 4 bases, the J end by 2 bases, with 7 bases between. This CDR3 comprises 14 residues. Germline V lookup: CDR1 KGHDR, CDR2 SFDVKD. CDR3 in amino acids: CATSEHLNTGELFF. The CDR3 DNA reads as TGTGCCACCAGTGAACATCTAAACACCGGGGAGCTGTTTTTT.

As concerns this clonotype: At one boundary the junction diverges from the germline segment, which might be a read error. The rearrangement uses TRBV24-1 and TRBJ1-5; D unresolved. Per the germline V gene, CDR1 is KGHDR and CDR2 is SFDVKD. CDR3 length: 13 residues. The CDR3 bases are TGTGCCACCAGCGATTCGCGATATCAGCCCCAGCATTTT. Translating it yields CATSDSRYQPQHF.

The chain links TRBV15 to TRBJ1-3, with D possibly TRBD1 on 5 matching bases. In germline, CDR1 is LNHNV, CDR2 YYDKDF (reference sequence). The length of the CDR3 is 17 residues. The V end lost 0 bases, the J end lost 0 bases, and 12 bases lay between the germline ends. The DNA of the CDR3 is TGTGCCACCAGCAGAGATCGGGGCAGAGCCTCTGGAAACACCATATATTTT. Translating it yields CATSRDRGRASGNTIYF.

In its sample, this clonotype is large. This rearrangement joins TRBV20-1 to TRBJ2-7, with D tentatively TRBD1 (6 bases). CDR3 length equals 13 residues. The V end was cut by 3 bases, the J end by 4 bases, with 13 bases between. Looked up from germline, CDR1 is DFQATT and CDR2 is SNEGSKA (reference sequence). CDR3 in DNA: TGCAGTGCTAGGGTCAGGGGCATGTACGAGCAGTACTTC. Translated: CSARVRGMYEQYF.

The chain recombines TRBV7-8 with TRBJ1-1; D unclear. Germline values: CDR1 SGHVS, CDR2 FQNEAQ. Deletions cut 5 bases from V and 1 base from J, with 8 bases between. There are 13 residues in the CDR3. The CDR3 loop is CASSRAGNTEAFF. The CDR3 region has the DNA TGTGCCAGCAGCCGAGCGGGGAACACTGAAGCTTTCTTT.

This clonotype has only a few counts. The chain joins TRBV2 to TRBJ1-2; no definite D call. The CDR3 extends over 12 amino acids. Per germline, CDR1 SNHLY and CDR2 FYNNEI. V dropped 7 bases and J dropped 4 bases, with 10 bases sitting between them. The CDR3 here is CASTEAGYGYTF. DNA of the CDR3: TGTGCCAGCACTGAGGCGGGCTATGGCTACACCTTC. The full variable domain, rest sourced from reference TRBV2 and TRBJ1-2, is EPEVTQTPSHQVTQMGQEVILRCVPISNHLYFYWYRQILGQKVEFLVSFYNNEISEKSEIFDDQFSVERPDGSNFTLKIRSTKLEDSAMYFCASTEAGYGYTFGSGTRLTVV.

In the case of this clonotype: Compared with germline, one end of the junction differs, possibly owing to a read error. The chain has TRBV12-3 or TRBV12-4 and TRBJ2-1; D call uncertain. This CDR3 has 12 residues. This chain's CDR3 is CASSVPYNERFF. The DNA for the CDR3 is TGTGCCAGCAGTGTACCGTACAACGAGCGGTTCTTC.

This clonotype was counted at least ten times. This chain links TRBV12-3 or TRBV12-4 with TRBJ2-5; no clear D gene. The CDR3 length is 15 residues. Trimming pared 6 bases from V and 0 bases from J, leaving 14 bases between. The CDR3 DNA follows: TGTGCCAGCAGCCCAACGGCAGGCGACCAAGAGACCCAGTACTTC. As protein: CASSPTAGDQETQYF.

The DNA of the CDR3 is TGTGCCATCAGTGAGTCGTTCGTTCAAGAGACCCAGTACTTC. This sequence encodes CAISESFVQETQYF. This chain links TRBV10-3 with TRBJ2-5, with no clear D. Germline V gives CDR1 ENHRY, CDR2 SYGVKD. V lost 0 bases and J lost 2, with 7 bases in between. The CDR3 covers 14 residues.

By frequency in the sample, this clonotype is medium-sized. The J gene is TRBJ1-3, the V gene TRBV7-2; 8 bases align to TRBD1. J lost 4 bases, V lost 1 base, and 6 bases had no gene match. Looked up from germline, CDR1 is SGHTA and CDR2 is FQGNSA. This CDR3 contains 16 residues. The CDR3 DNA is TGTGCCAGCAGCTTAGTAGGACAGGGTACGGGAAACACCATATATTTT. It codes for CASSLVGQGTGNTIYF. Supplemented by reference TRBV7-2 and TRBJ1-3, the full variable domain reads GAGVSQSPSNKVTEKGKDVELRCDPISGHTALYWYRQSLGQGLEFLIYFQGNSAPDKSGLPSDRFSAERTGGSVSTLTIQRTQQEDSAVYLCASSLVGQGTGNTIYFGEGSWLTVV.

This CDR3 reads CASSIPGQGAQPQHF. The CDR3 DNA reads TGTGCCAGTAGTATACCGGGACAGGGGGCTCAGCCCCAGCATTTT. V and J are TRBV19 and TRBJ1-5; TRBD1 agrees at 12 bases. CDR3 length: 15 residues. Trimming cost V 2 bases and J 6 bases; bases outside gene matches: 2. Germline loops: CDR1 LNHDA, CDR2 SQIVND (reference sequence).

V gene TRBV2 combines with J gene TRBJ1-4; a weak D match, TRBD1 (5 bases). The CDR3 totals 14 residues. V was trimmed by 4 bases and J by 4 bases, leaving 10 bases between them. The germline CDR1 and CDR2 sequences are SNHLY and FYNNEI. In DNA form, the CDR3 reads TGTGCCAGCAGTGGTGGACACCTTAATGAAAAACTGTTTTTT. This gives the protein CASSGGHLNEKLFF.

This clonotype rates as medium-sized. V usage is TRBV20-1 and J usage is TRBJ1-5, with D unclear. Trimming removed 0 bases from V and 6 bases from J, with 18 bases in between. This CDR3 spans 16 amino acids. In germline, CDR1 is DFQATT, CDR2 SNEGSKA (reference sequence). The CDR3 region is CSARDETSLEGQPQHF. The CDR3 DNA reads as TGCAGTGCTAGAGATGAGACCTCTCTAGAGGGTCAGCCCCAGCATTTT.

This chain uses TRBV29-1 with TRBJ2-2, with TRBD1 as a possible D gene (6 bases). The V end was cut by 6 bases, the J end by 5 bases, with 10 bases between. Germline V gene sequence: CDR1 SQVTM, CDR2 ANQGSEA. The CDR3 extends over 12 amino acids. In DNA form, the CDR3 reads TGCAGCGTGACAGGCTGGACCGGGGAGCTGTTTTTT. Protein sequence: CSVTGWTGELFF.